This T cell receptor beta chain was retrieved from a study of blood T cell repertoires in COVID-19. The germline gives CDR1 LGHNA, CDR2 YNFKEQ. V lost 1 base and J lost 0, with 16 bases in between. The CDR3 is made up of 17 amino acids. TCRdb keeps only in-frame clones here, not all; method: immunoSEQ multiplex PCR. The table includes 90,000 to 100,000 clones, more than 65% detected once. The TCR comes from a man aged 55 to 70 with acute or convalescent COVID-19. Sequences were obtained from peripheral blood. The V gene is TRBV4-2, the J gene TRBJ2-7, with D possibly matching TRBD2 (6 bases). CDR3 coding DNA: TGTGCCAGCAGCCAAGGGGCAAGCGGAGGGAGCTCCTACGAGCAGTACTTC. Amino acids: CASSQGASGGSSYEQYF.